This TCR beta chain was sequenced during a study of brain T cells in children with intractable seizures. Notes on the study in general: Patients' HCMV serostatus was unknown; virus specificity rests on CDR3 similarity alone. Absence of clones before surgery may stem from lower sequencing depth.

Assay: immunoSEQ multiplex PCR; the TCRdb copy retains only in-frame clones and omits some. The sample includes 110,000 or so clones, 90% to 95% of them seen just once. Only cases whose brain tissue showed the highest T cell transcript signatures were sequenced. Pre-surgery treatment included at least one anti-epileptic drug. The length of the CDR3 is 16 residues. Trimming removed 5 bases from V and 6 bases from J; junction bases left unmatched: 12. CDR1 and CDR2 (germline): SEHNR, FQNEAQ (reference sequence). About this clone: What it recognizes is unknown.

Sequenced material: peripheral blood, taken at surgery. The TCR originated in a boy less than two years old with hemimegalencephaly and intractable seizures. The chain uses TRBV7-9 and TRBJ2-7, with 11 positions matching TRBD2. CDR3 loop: CASSPVLAGGPREQYF. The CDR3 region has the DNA TGTGCCAGCAGCCCGGTCCTAGCGGGAGGACCTCGCGAGCAGTACTTC.